These T cell receptor beta chains were read from a single sample in a study of T cells after yellow fever vaccination. TCRdb reprocessed the 5' RACE reads via MiXCR and lists one record per CDR3 protein. The sample gives under 400,000 distinct CDR3 sequences, around a tenth of which show up once; less than 20% is in the top ten. Sequencing used PBMCs, obtained on the day of the first yellow fever vaccination. Receptor source: a man between 18 and 35 years old who received the YFV17D yellow fever vaccine. Each CDR3 is given with its conserved first and last residue.

TRBJ2-1,TRBV29-1,CSVAYGTSDHNEQFF
TRBJ2-1,TRBV19,CASSIAQRRSYNEQFF
TRBJ2-2,TRBV23-1,CASSQYRGTSMAGELFF
TRBJ2-3,TRBV12-3/TRBV12-4,CASRGEGGDTQYF
TRBJ1-2,TRBV3-1,CASSQGSELTNYGYTF
TRBJ1-1,TRBV12-5,CASGHGRSNTEAFF
TRBJ2-7,TRBV5-1,CASSPAQFADIEQYF
TRBJ1-5,TRBV7-8,CASSLKIDQPQHF
TRBJ1-1,TRBV27,CASSFSGNSVTEAFF
TRBJ2-7,TRBV7-2,CASSSAEVQYF
TRBJ1-1,TRBV7-8,CASSLGRSEAFF
TRBJ1-1,TRBV5-1,CASSLYRGNTEAFF
TRBJ2-5,TRBV25-1,CASSDLTGTGVETQYF
TRBJ1-1,TRBV6-1,CASSPQTGNTEAFF
TRBJ2-3,TRBV5-1,CASSLAWTYTDTQYF
TRBJ2-3,TRBV7-2,CASSRDGPTDTQYF
TRBJ1-1,TRBV5-1,CASRQGTNTEAFF
TRBJ1-1,TRBV7-9,CASSLSYAGLAEAFF
TRBJ2-1,TRBV29-1,CSVHKSSYNEQFF
TRBJ1-4,TRBV20-1,CSARGPFSGFATNEKLFF